These 16 T cell receptor beta chains were sequenced from one sample in a study of a mutant IDH1 vaccine in newly diagnosed glioma. Clones were sequenced by immunoSEQ multiplex PCR, and TCRdb holds only the in-frame ones, with some missing. Of around 50,000 clones in the sample, around 90% were seen once. As for time point: week 35, safety follow-up. One vaccine dose held 300 ug of mutant IDH1 20-mer peptide and came with topical imiquimod. Their specific antigens are unknown. Sequences were derived from PBMCs, sampled from a glioma patient whose treatment included an IDH1 peptide vaccine. Source of these receptors: a woman between 40 and 50 years old with glioma.

The V and J genes are TRBV2 and TRBJ1-6, with 7 bases matching TRBD1. Trimming cost V 4 bases and J 2 bases; bases outside gene matches: 5. This CDR3 is 16 amino acids long. CDR1 SNHLY and CDR2 FYNNEI come from the germline V gene. In DNA, the CDR3 is TGTGCCAGCAGTGCAGGGGGTTCAACCTATAATTCACCCCTCCACTTT. It specifies CASSAGGSTYNSPLHF.

The chain is built from TRBV9 and TRBJ1-3; D call uncertain. V lost 2 bases and J lost 4, with 16 bases in between. The CDR3 length is 16 residues. Germline assignment: CDR1 SGDLS and CDR2 YYNGEE. The CDR3 region has the DNA TGTGCCAGCAGCGTGGCCCCCTTTGATCCGGGAAACACCATATATTTT. Residues: CASSVAPFDPGNTIYF.

This chain joins TRBV7-2 and TRBJ1-2, with D possibly matching TRBD1 (6 bases). Germline V gives CDR1 SGHTA, CDR2 FQGNSA. Trimming left V 4 bases short and J 4 bases short, with 19 bases between. This CDR3 comprises 16 residues. The CDR3 protein is CASSSPSTGKSYGYTF. The DNA for the CDR3 is TGTGCCAGCAGCTCACCGTCGACAGGAAAGTCCTATGGCTACACCTTC.

V usage is TRBV6-1 and J usage is TRBJ2-7; D unclear. Germline assignment: CDR1 MNHNS and CDR2 SASEGT. This CDR3 comprises 12 residues. With 6 bases removed from V and 0 bases from J, the gap between germline ends came to 6 bases. DNA of the CDR3: TGTGCCAGCAGCGAAACCTCCTACGAGCAGTACTTC. This translates into CASSETSYEQYF.

V and J are TRBV11-3 and TRBJ1-1, with a weak D call TRBD1 (5 bases). V shed 5 bases and J shed 0 bases, with 10 bases lying between them. Germline CDR1 and CDR2: SGHNT and YENEEA. This CDR3 has 14 residues. This chain's CDR3 is CASSARGVNTEAFF. DNA of the CDR3: TGTGCCAGCAGCGCCCGGGGGGTGAACACTGAAGCTTTCTTT.

This chain joins TRBV7-2 and TRBJ2-7; unclear D gene. Germline loops: CDR1 SGHTA, CDR2 FQGNSA. Trimming removed 4 bases at V and 3 bases at J, with 7 bases between. The CDR3 is 12 residues long. DNA for the CDR3: TGTGCCAGCAGCTCTTCCAACTACGAGCAGTACTTC. Translated, it gives CASSSSNYEQYF.

The rearrangement uses TRBV2 and TRBJ2-5; D might be TRBD2 (5 bases). The CDR3 extends over 14 amino acids. Germline CDR1 and CDR2: SNHLY and FYNNEI. V was shortened by 2 bases and J by 5 bases, with 12 bases between the two germline ends. The CDR3 sequence: CASSEREGSETQYF. As DNA, the CDR3 is TGTGCCAGCAGTGAACGTGAGGGTTCTGAGACCCAGTACTTC.

This chain uses TRBV30 with TRBJ1-5; TRBD1 might be the D (6 bases). From germline, CDR1 is GTSNPN and CDR2 SVGIG (reference sequence). The CDR3 has 15 amino acids. Between the trimmed V and J ends, which lost 2 bases and 6 bases, there was a span of 17 bases. The CDR3 here is CAWSIREWGAQPQHF. CDR3 coding DNA: TGTGCCTGGAGTATTCGCGAGTGGGGGGCTCAGCCCCAGCATTTT.

The chain is built from TRBV7-6 and TRBJ1-4; 7 positions agree with TRBD1. V shed 5 bases and J 4 bases; nucleotides not matched to a gene: 4. The germline V gene encodes CDR1 SGHVS and CDR2 FNYEAQ. The CDR3 is 14 residues long. CDR3 coding DNA: TGTGCCAGCAGCCTGGGACAGATTAATGAAAAACTGTTTTTT. Translated, it gives CASSLGQINEKLFF.

The chain recombines TRBV7-3 with TRBJ2-2; no definite D call. V lost 2 bases and J lost 2, with 6 bases in between. The germline V gene encodes CDR1 SGHTA and CDR2 FQGTGA. This CDR3 region has 14 residues. CDR3: CASSLGSNTGELFF. The DNA of the CDR3 is TGTGCCAGCAGCTTAGGTTCAAACACCGGGGAGCTGTTTTTT.

In nucleotides, the CDR3 is TGTGCCAGCAGCGAGACGGGACACTTCTACGAGCAGTACTTC. Residues: CASSETGHFYEQYF. The chain couples TRBV27 to TRBJ2-7, with D possibly TRBD1 on 6 matching bases. Germline V gene sequence: CDR1 MNHEY, CDR2 SMNVEV (reference sequence). V was clipped by 6 bases and J by 3 bases, with 15 bases between them. CDR3 length equals 14 residues.

This clone was found once. V usage is TRBV9 and J usage is TRBJ2-3; D ambiguous. The germline V and J ends were trimmed by 0 bases and 4 bases, with 6 bases remaining between them. The CDR3 is 13 amino acids. Germline values: CDR1 SGDLS, CDR2 YYNGEE. The CDR3 here is CASSVGNADTQYF. The CDR3 bases are TGTGCCAGCAGCGTAGGAAATGCAGATACGCAGTATTTT.

V is TRBV5-4 and J is TRBJ2-5; D not resolved. CDR1 is SGHNT and CDR2 is YYREEE in the germline V gene (reference sequence). The CDR3 extends over 14 amino acids. Trimming shortened V by 3 bases and J by 3 bases, and 12 bases separated the two germline ends. CDR3 protein: CASSSLPLKETQYF. As DNA, the CDR3 is TGTGCCAGCAGCTCCCTCCCCCTCAAAGAGACCCAGTACTTC.

This sequence joins TRBV30 and TRBJ2-5; TRBD2 matches at 12 bases. V lost 6 bases to trimming and J lost 4 bases; unmatched junction nucleotides: 6. Germline loops: CDR1 GTSNPN, CDR2 SVGIG (reference sequence). CDR3 length equals 14 residues. Here the CDR3 reads CACASGRAPETQYF. CDR3 DNA: TGTGCCTGTGCTAGCGGGAGGGCCCCAGAGACCCAGTACTTC.

The genes are TRBV5-1 and TRBJ2-1; maybe TRBD2 (5 bases). CDR1 and CDR2 from the germline V gene are SGHRS and YFSETQ. The CDR3 contains 13 residues. The ends were cut back, 4 bases at V and 5 bases at J, with 10 bases in the middle. Here the CDR3 reads CASSRGENNEQFF. In nucleotides, the CDR3 is TGCGCCAGCAGCCGTGGGGAGAACAATGAGCAGTTCTTC.

This rearrangement joins TRBV18 to TRBJ1-1; no reliable D call. V shed 1 base and J shed 1 base, with 7 bases lying between them. CDR1 is KGHSH, CDR2 LQKENI, per germline. This CDR3 has 14 amino acids. The CDR3 is CASSPQAGNTEAFF. The DNA for the CDR3 is TGTGCCAGCTCACCACAGGCCGGGAACACTGAAGCTTTCTTT.